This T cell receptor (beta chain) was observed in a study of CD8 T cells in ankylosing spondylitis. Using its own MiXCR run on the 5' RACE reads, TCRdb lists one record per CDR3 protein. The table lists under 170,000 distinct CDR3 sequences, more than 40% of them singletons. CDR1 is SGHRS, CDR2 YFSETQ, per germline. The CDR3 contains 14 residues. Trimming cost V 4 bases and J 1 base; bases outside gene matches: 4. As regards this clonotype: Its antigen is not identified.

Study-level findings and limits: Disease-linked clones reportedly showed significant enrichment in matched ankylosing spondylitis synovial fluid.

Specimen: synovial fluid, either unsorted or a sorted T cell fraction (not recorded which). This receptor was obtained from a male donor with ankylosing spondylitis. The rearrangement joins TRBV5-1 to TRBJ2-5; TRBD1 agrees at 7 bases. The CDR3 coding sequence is TGCGCCAGCAGCCCGGGGACAGCCCAAGAGACCCAGTACTTC. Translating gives CASSPGTAQETQYF.